This TCR beta chain was sequenced for a study of CD8 T cells in ankylosing spondylitis (dated by TCRdb to the late 2010s). Study-level background: To find TCR variants linked to disease, the study profiled T cell receptor beta repertoires in ankylosing spondylitis patients and healthy donors. Samples of peripheral blood were taken, and for ankylosing spondylitis patients, synovial fluid was collected as well. The full study cohort comprised some 27 ankylosing spondylitis patients and approximately 100 healthy donors. General study outcomes and caveats: A CD8+ phenotype was shown by the disease-linked clones, which were found at relatively low frequencies in peripheral blood. Some of the motif variants had been reported before in the synovial fluid and blood of reactive arthritis patients, a finding that suggests common disease-initiation mechanisms. According to the report, matched synovial fluid samples from ankylosing spondylitis patients were significantly enriched for the disease-linked clones. Blood from ankylosing spondylitis patients appeared to be characterized by a TCR beta motif composed of under 10 highly homologous amino acid variants.

The sample was run on an Illumina HiSeq 2500. Quantitative 5'-RACE with molecular barcodes was used to prepare TCR beta libraries. Concerning the study's data processing: Disease-linked TCR variants were identified with a new computational method built on a probabilistic model of VDJ rearrangement. TCRdb reanalyzed the raw reads on its own, using fastp at Q25 for trimming and MiXCR for clone calling, and kept in-frame beta chains. One record per CDR3 amino acid sequence lists the most common genes and DNA. The V and J calls reflect TCRdb's pipeline rather than the authors' work. The sample yields under 450,000 distinct CDR3 sequences; under 20% were counted once. Clones ranked in the top ten supply 0.85% to 1.3% of the sample. At the junction V is shortened by 6 bases and J by 2 bases; bases outside the gene matches: 7. Via the germline V gene, CDR1 is MNHNS and CDR2 SASEGT. Including the terminal cysteine and phenylalanine, the CDR3 comprises 15 residues. The DNA shown is the 45-base CDR3, in frame from base 1.

This clonotype has more than one count but fewer than ten. Its antigen is currently not known. No much larger clone exists at a distance of one base, and base qualities are not known. The sequence derives from a male donor with ankylosing spondylitis. Sequencing was carried out using blood, either unsorted or a sorted T cell fraction (not recorded which). Here the chain combines TRBV6-1 and TRBJ1-2, with 9 middle bases fitting TRBD1. The CDR3 region reads CASREQGASNYGYTF. The nucleotides read TGTGCCAGCAGGGAACAGGGGGCCTCCAACTATGGCTACACCTTC.